This T cell receptor beta chain was found in a study of blood T cell repertoires in COVID-19. Study-wide context: Donors in the United States, Italy and Spain gave samples during acute or convalescent COVID-19. PBMCs, B-cell-depleted T cells, or T cells provided the cDNA or gDNA that made up the material.

Source study methods: Nucleated cell number was recorded as an estimate derived from reference gene primer amplification. The table came from immunoSEQ multiplex PCR; TCRdb's copy has only in-frame clones and leaves some out. The V and J calls and clone size are taken from that table; D and trimming were inferred from the DNA. The table has some 100,000 clones, around 87% seen once. What was sequenced was peripheral blood. The clonotype originates from a woman aged 25 to 39 with acute or convalescent COVID-19.

This CDR3 reads CASNRDVSEKLFF. The DNA of the CDR3 is TGTGCCAGCAACAGGGATGTTTCCGAAAAACTGTTTTTT. The chain joins TRBV6-5 to TRBJ1-4, with D perhaps matching TRBD1 (6 bases). The CDR3 totals 13 residues. Looked up from germline, CDR1 is MNHEY and CDR2 is SVGAGI. V was cut by 7 bases and J by 8 bases, with 14 bases left in between.